This T cell receptor (beta chain) stems from a study of CD8 T cells in Susac syndrome. Per germline, CDR1 LGHNA and CDR2 YNFKEQ. The CDR3 has 14 amino acids. Trimming stripped 2 bases from V and 1 base from J, with 8 bases between. RNA, at about 0.45 to 1 ug, was reverse transcribed with random hexamers. One entry per CDR3 protein results from TCRdb running MiXCR on the immunoSEQ multiplex PCR reads. The data contain some 220,000 distinct CDR3 sequences, about 96% of them singletons. High-throughput TCR beta sequencing covered peripheral CD8+ and CD4+ T cells. Stable or active relapsing-remitting multiple sclerosis, untreated and meeting revised McDonald criteria, defined the controls. Negative isolation was used for CD8+ and CD4+ T cells and FACS enrichment for TEMRA cells.

V and J are TRBV4-2 and TRBJ1-2; tentatively, D is TRBD1 (6 bases). Source material: CD4+ T cells from PBMCs. This clonotype was sampled from a human donor with multiple sclerosis. CDR3 protein: CASSQSGVNYGYTF. The CDR3 DNA sequence: TGTGCCAGCAGCCAATCAGGGGTTAACTATGGCTACACCTTC.